This T cell receptor beta chain was sequenced for a study of beta chain features in type 1 diabetes. Study findings and constraints: Moderate but significant shortening of TCRB CDR3s was recorded in all four CD4+ subsets from Type 1 diabetes patients.

This clone was counted many times. Antigen unknown. A read error is likely, as this CDR3 ends without the conserved phenylalanine or tryptophan. No DNA is shown, since the ends of the CDR3 on it are uncertain; the CDR3 is the one TCRdb lists. The CDR3 spans 9 amino acids, including both terminal residues. Expressed TCRB transcripts were sequenced, since all the RNA that had been isolated was reverse transcribed. Profiling relied on immunoSEQ multiplex PCR, and the TCRdb table lists in-frame clones only, not all of them. The sample lists more than 300,000 clones; roughly 12% were seen once. Material for sequencing was naive CD4+ T cells from blood. The TCR originated in a young woman with type 1 diabetes. The rearrangement uses TRBV23-1 and TRBJ1-4; the table's D call, TRBD1, was not checked against the DNA. TRBV23-1 is known as an ORF, though its function is uncertain. The CDR3 sequence is CASSRGPWG.